This is a list of T cell receptor beta chains from one sample in a study of T cells in Graves' hyperthyroidism and ophthalmopathy. Using its own MiXCR run on the multiplex PCR reads, TCRdb lists one record per CDR3 protein. The sample lists nearly 250,000 distinct CDR3 sequences; about 15% were seen once. Specimen: blood. The receptors derive from a woman younger than 35 with Graves' ophthalmopathy. Each CDR3 is given with its conserved first and last residue. A D gene is named only where the DNA matches it firmly. Clone size is given for some rows only: seen once, a few or many times, or a class if the clone is expanded.

TRBV2	TRBJ1-1	NA	many	CATEPMGNTEAFF	TGTGCCACCGAACCTATGGGGAACACTGAAGCTTTCTTT
TRBV4-1	TRBJ2-3	NA	many	CASSQAPQDTQYF	TGCGCCAGCAGCCAGGCGCCCCAAGATACGCAGTATTTT
TRBV28	TRBJ1-2	TRBD1	few	CASSSLGTGSYGYTF	TGTGCCAGCAGTTCTCTCGGGACAGGGTCTTATGGCTACACCTTC
TRBV6-1	TRBJ2-1	NA	many	CASIREISYNEQFF	TGTGCCAGCATCCGGGAGATTTCCTACAATGAGCAGTTCTTC
TRBV7-9	TRBJ1-1	NA	many	CASSRLTRNTEAFF	TGTGCCAGCAGCCGACTGACCAGGAACACTGAAGCTTTCTTT
TRBV3-1	TRBJ1-5	NA	many	CASSFGRGSQPQHF	TGTGCCAGCAGTTTCGGGAGGGGGAGTCAGCCCCAGCATTTT
TRBV12-3/TRBV12-4	TRBJ2-1	TRBD2	NA	CASSLESGMNNYNEQFF	TGTGCCAGCAGTTTAGAGAGCGGGATGAATAACTACAATGAGCAGTTCTTC
TRBV9	TRBJ2-1	TRBD1	many	CASSVYGTADNEQFF	TGTGCCAGCAGCGTATACGGGACAGCCGATAATGAGCAGTTCTTC
TRBV5-6	TRBJ1-1	NA	medium-sized	CASSLVSPLNTEAFF	TGTGCCAGCAGCTTGGTGTCGCCTCTGAACACTGAAGCTTTCTTT
TRBV6-6	TRBJ2-1	TRBD1	many	CASSYSLNRGYNEQFF	TGTGCCAGCAGTTACTCGCTGAACAGGGGGTACAATGAGCAGTTCTTC
TRBV3-1	TRBJ2-7	TRBD2	NA	CASSHMGGGAYEQYF	TGTGCCAGCAGCCATATGGGCGGGGGGGCCTACGAGCAGTACTTC
TRBV29-1	TRBJ2-3	TRBD2	NA	CSVCLIGTSGSWADTQYF	TGCAGCGTCTGTTTGATCGGGACTAGCGGGAGCTGGGCAGATACGCAGTATTTT
TRBV7-2	TRBJ1-6	NA	many	CASSHQQGRNNSPLHF	TGTGCCAGCAGCCACCAACAGGGTCGGAATAATTCACCCCTCCACTTT
TRBV20-1	TRBJ2-1	NA	many	CSARDTNNEQFF	TGCAGTGCTAGAGACACGAACAATGAGCAGTTCTTC
TRBV7-2	TRBJ2-2	TRBD2	many	CASSRLAVANTGELFF	TGTGCCAGCAGCCGACTAGCGGTCGCGAACACCGGGGAGCTGTTTTTT
TRBV14	TRBJ1-6	NA	NA	CASSQAETRLNSPLHF	TGTGCCAGCAGCCAAGCGGAGACTCGCCTTAATTCACCCCTCCACTTT
TRBV3-1	TRBJ2-7	TRBD1	many	CASSLGTGGLYEQYF	TGTGCCAGCAGCCTCGGGACAGGGGGACTCTACGAGCAGTACTTC
TRBV4-1	TRBJ1-2	NA	NA	CASSQMAANRYGYTF	TGCGCCAGCAGCCAAATGGCAGCAAACCGGTATGGCTACACCTTC
TRBV28	TRBJ2-3	NA	medium-sized	CASSLQGRAQYF	TGTGCCAGCAGTTTACAGGGGCGGGCGCAGTATTTT
TRBV7-9	TRBJ2-1	NA	many	CASSLSRNEQFF	TGTGCCAGCAGCTTATCCCGGAATGAGCAGTTCTTC
TRBV30	TRBJ2-1	NA	many	CAWGLDYNEQFF	TGTGCCTGGGGGTTAGATTACAATGAGCAGTTCTTC
TRBV11-2	TRBJ2-7	TRBD1	many	CASSPTGGGWDEQYF	TGTGCCAGCAGCCCGACAGGGGGAGGTTGGGACGAGCAGTACTTC
TRBV28	TRBJ2-5	NA	few	CASSLEGGGTQETQYF	TGTGCCAGCAGTTTAGAGGGGGGGGGGACGCAAGAGACCCAGTACTTC
TRBV6-1	TRBJ2-5	NA	many	CASSPPRGETQYF	TGTGCCAGCAGTCCCCCCCGCGGTGAGACCCAGTACTTC
TRBV3-1	TRBJ2-7	NA	many	CASSQDRLYYEQYF	TGTGCCAGCAGCCAAGACAGACTCTACTACGAGCAGTACTTC
TRBV6-1	TRBJ1-2	TRBD1	many	CASSELTTGVGYGYTF	TGTGCCAGCAGTGAACTAACGACAGGGGTGGGATATGGCTACACCTTC
TRBV27	TRBJ1-5	TRBD1	many	CASSGGGGSNQPQHF	TGTGCCAGCAGCGGAGGAGGGGGCAGCAATCAGCCCCAGCATTTT
TRBV20-1	TRBJ1-6	TRBD1	many	CSARDSGGTNSPLHF	TGCAGTGCTAGAGATTCAGGGGGGACTAATTCACCCCTCCACTTT
TRBV5-1	TRBJ2-5	TRBD2	many	CASSQGGLAGQETQYF	TGCGCCAGCAGCCAAGGAGGACTAGCGGGGCAAGAGACCCAGTACTTC
TRBV7-8	TRBJ2-3	TRBD2	NA	CASSASRGGLAQIDTQYF	TGTGCCAGCAGCGCTAGTCGTGGGGGACTAGCGCAGATAGATACGCAGTATTTT
TRBV18	TRBJ2-6	NA	few	CASSPTSLPGANVLTF	TGTGCCAGCTCACCGACCAGCCTTCCTGGGGCCAACGTCCTGACTTTC
TRBV7-8	TRBJ2-7	NA	many	CASSLEGDRYEQYF	TGTGCCAGCAGCTTAGAGGGGGATCGGTACGAGCAGTACTTC
TRBV6-1	TRBJ2-7	NA	many	CASKRDSTGEQYF	TGTGCCAGCAAACGGGACTCCACGGGGGAGCAGTACTTC
TRBV5-6	TRBJ2-7	NA	few	CASQIGAEQYF	TGTGCCAGCCAAATTGGCGCCGAGCAGTACTTC
TRBV11-3	TRBJ2-2	NA	many	CASSTSGWRNTGELFF	TGTGCCAGCAGCACCTCAGGGTGGAGGAACACCGGGGAGCTGTTTTTT
TRBV12-3/TRBV12-4	TRBJ2-7	TRBD2	many	CASSLRHRLAGGPYEQYF	TGTGCCAGCAGTTTACGACACCGGTTAGCGGGAGGGCCCTACGAGCAGTACTTC
TRBV30	TRBJ2-1	NA	many	CAGLRMDNNNEQFF	TGTGCCGGGCTCCGTATGGACAATAACAATGAGCAGTTCTTC
TRBV19	TRBJ2-2	NA	many	CASSPWTRGTGELFF	TGTGCCAGTAGTCCTTGGACCCGAGGCACCGGGGAGCTGTTTTTT
TRBV28	TRBJ2-1	NA	many	CASRSSYNEQFF	TGTGCCAGCAGATCCTCCTACAATGAGCAGTTCTTC
TRBV20-1	TRBJ2-1	TRBD2	NA	CSASASGRNEQFF	TGCAGTGCTAGTGCTAGCGGGAGGAATGAGCAGTTCTTC
TRBV18	TRBJ2-7	NA	many	CASSRSGPGSEQYF	TGTGCCAGCTCACGAAGCGGGCCTGGATCCGAGCAGTACTTC
TRBV9	TRBJ1-2	NA	once	CASSQAGQGGYTF	TGTGCCAGCAGCCAGGCCGGGCAAGGGGGCTACACCTTC
TRBV2	TRBJ2-3	NA	once	CASTWASSTDTQYF	TGTGCCAGCACTTGGGCCAGTAGCACAGATACGCAGTATTTT
TRBV28	TRBJ1-4	TRBD1	many	CASNLGTGGKLFF	TGTGCCAGCAATCTCGGGACAGGGGGAAAACTGTTTTTT
TRBV2	TRBJ2-2	NA	many	CASSSPGLGTGELFF	TGTGCCAGCAGTTCTCCGGGATTGGGCACCGGGGAGCTGTTTTTT
TRBV10-3	TRBJ2-2	NA	many	CAISPRAADTGELFF	TGTGCCATCAGCCCGAGGGCCGCGGACACCGGGGAGCTGTTTTTT
TRBV30	TRBJ1-2	NA	many	CAWSWENGYTF	TGTGCCTGGAGTTGGGAAAATGGCTACACCTTC
TRBV7-2	TRBJ2-1	TRBD2	NA	CASSLSGLAGGSNEQFF	TGTGCCAGCAGCTTGTCTGGACTAGCGGGAGGGAGCAATGAGCAGTTCTTC
TRBV12-3/TRBV12-4	TRBJ2-5	NA	NA	CASSGQIQETQYF	TGTGCCTCCTCCGGACAGATCCAAGAGACCCAGTACTTC
TRBV4-1	TRBJ1-1	NA	NA	CASSQMGRMNTEAFF	TGCGCCAGCAGCCAAATGGGACGGATGAACACTGAAGCTTTCTTT